Following are 25 T cell receptor beta chains from one sample sequenced in a study of T-cell memory formation after mild COVID-19. MiXCR was run by TCRdb on the 5' RACE reads, yielding one entry per CDR3 protein. The table has 400,000 to 550,000 distinct CDR3 sequences, approximately 25% seen once. The sample taken for sequencing was PBMCs or a T cell subset sorted from them (not recorded which). The source of these receptors is an adult woman who had mild COVID-19 (a few samples of this study predate the infection). Cell type and time point are not known.

The gene calls are TRBV24-1 and TRBJ2-1; a possible D gene is TRBD2 (6 bases). The germline V gene has CDR1 KGHDR and CDR2 SFDVKD. There are 13 residues in the CDR3. V was pared by 9 bases and J by 6 bases, with 14 bases between. The CDR3: CATSWGEGNEQFF. The CDR3 nucleotides read TGTGCCACCTCGTGGGGGGAAGGCAATGAGCAGTTCTTC.

A few counts support this clonotype. The J gene is TRBJ1-1, the V gene TRBV7-3; a weak D match, TRBD1 (6 bases). V was cut by 5 bases and J by 6 bases, with 13 bases left in between. Germline V lookup: CDR1 SGHTA, CDR2 FQGTGA. This CDR3 contains 13 residues. DNA for the CDR3: TGTGCCAGCAGCGGTAGTGGGACACCTGAAGCTTTCTTT. Protein sequence: CASSGSGTPEAFF.

This clonotype showed up just a few times. The chain uses TRBV7-9 and TRBJ2-1, with D unclear. CDR3 size: 12 residues. In germline, CDR1 is SEHNR, CDR2 FQNEAQ (reference sequence). The V and J ends lost 6 bases and 6 bases respectively, with 9 bases between them. The CDR3 nucleotides read TGTGCCAGCAGTCCAATGACCAATGAGCAGTTCTTC. Translating gives CASSPMTNEQFF.

J is TRBJ2-6 and V is TRBV5-1; D not resolved. V gave up 7 bases and J gave up 7 bases, with 21 bases separating them. The CDR3 consists of 16 residues. The germline V gene has CDR1 SGHRS and CDR2 YFSETQ. CDR3 loop: CASLGQVGNGANVLTF. The DNA of the CDR3 is TGCGCCAGCCTTGGGCAAGTGGGAAATGGAGCCAACGTCCTGACTTTC.

This clonotype was seen more than once but under ten times. The chain combines TRBV11-2 with TRBJ2-2, with no clear D. Germline V gives CDR1 SGHAT, CDR2 FQNNGV. Deletions cut 3 bases from V and 6 bases from J, with 5 bases between. CDR3 size: 12 residues. The CDR3 spells CASSFAAGELFF. The DNA for the CDR3 is TGTGCCAGCAGCTTCGCCGCCGGGGAGCTGTTTTTT.

The V gene is TRBV24-1, the J gene TRBJ2-3; D unresolved. CDR3 length equals 15 residues. Trimming pared 0 bases from V and 2 bases from J, leaving 8 bases between. Germline CDR1 reads KGHDR; CDR2 reads SFDVKD. CDR3 DNA sequence: TGTGCCACCAGTGATTTGCCCGGCAACACAGATACGCAGTATTTT. It yields the protein CATSDLPGNTDTQYF.

Note on this clonotype: The junction shows a germline mismatch at one end, possibly a read error. The J gene is TRBJ2-7, the V gene TRBV5-1; D might be TRBD1 (6 bases). Germline V lookup: CDR1 SGHRS, CDR2 YFSETQ. The CDR3 covers 13 residues. This CDR3 is CASSGQGHYGQYF. The CDR3 nucleotides read TGCGCCAGCAGCGGGCAGGGACACTACGGGCAGTACTTC.

The chain carries TRBV5-1 and TRBJ1-6; D uncertain. The CDR3 contains 15 residues. The germline CDR1 and CDR2 sequences are SGHRS and YFSETQ. V lost 0 bases, J lost 5 bases, and 9 bases lay in between. The CDR3 sequence: CASSLGSADNSPLHF. In nucleotides, the CDR3 is TGCGCCAGCAGCTTGGGGTCAGCCGATAATTCACCCCTCCACTTT.

The chain couples TRBV5-5 to TRBJ1-1, with D possibly being TRBD1 (5 bases). Per germline, CDR1 SGHKS and CDR2 YYEKEE (reference sequence). V was shortened by 4 bases and J by 1 base, with 14 bases between the two germline ends. The CDR3 has 15 amino acids. The CDR3 sequence: CASSRTQVGNTEAFF. The DNA for the CDR3 is TGTGCCAGCAGCCGAACACAGGTGGGGAACACTGAAGCTTTCTTT.

This clonotype was seen repeatedly, ten times or more. This sequence joins TRBV9 and TRBJ2-7, with 12 nucleotides matching TRBD1. With V trimmed by 3 bases and J by 2 bases, 18 bases remained unmatched. Germline V gene sequence: CDR1 SGDLS, CDR2 YYNGEE. The CDR3 runs 20 residues. Written as DNA, the CDR3 is TGTGCCAGCAGCGCTCGCCGGGACAGGGGGCACCTTACCCTTACCTACGAGCAGTACTTC. It codes for CASSARRDRGHLTLTYEQYF.

This clonotype was seen a few times. The V and J genes are TRBV20-1 and TRBJ2-7; tentative D call: TRBD1 (6 bases). The CDR3 covers 14 residues. CDR1 is DFQATT and CDR2 is SNEGSKA in the germline V gene (reference sequence). V dropped 8 bases and J dropped 2 bases, with 19 bases sitting between them. The CDR3 bases are TGCAGTAGCACAGACCGGGACAATACCTACGAGCAGTACTTC. Protein: CSSTDRDNTYEQYF.

This clonotype came up a few times. The gene calls are TRBV24-1 and TRBJ2-1; unclear D gene. V was trimmed by 7 bases and J by 3 bases, leaving 3 bases between them. The germline V gene encodes CDR1 KGHDR and CDR2 SFDVKD. The CDR3 is 11 amino acids. As DNA, the CDR3 is TGTGCCACCAGGTACTACAATGAGCAGTTCTTC. Translation gives CATRYYNEQFF.

There are a few counts of this clonotype. The J gene is TRBJ2-7, the V gene TRBV24-1, with D tentatively TRBD1 (5 bases). The CDR3 runs 14 residues. Trimming pared 3 bases from V and 4 bases from J, leaving 12 bases between. Germline V CDR1 and CDR2: KGHDR, SFDVKD. CDR3 bases: TGTGCCACCAGTGATCCAAGGACACCGTACGAGCAGTACTTC. The encoded protein is CATSDPRTPYEQYF.

This clonotype was picked up a small number of times. A read error may account for a junction end that differs from germline. V and J are TRBV7-2 and TRBJ1-1; D is unresolved. The CDR3 contains 15 residues. Germline CDR1 is SGHTA and CDR2 is FQGNSA. The chain's CDR3 is CASSVAPARNTEAFF. CDR3 sequence (DNA): TGTGCCAGCAGCGTAGCCCCCGCCAGGAACACTGAAGCTTTCTTT.

The J gene is TRBJ2-7, the V gene TRBV5-6; D tentatively reads TRBD1 or TRBD2 (5 bases each). This CDR3 is 15 amino acids long. V was trimmed by 1 base and J by 4 bases, leaving 15 bases between them. Germline V gene lookup returns CDR1 SGHDT and CDR2 YYEEEE. DNA for the CDR3: TGTGCCAGCAGCTTGAGAGGGAACAGGCAGTACGAGCAGTACTTC. Protein sequence: CASSLRGNRQYEQYF.

This clonotype was detected a few times. The rearrangement joins TRBV7-9 to TRBJ2-7, with TRBD1 as a possible D gene (5 bases). CDR1 and CDR2 from the germline V gene are SEHNR and FQNEAQ (reference sequence). Trimming cost V 8 bases and J 4 bases, with 12 bases left between them. The CDR3 is 12 amino acids. This chain's CDR3 is CASGRDRYEQYF. DNA for the CDR3: TGTGCCAGCGGCAGGGATAGGTACGAGCAGTACTTC.

This sequence joins TRBV4-1 and TRBJ1-4; D unresolved. Germline V CDR1 and CDR2: MGHRA, YSYEKL. V lost 4 bases, J lost 5 bases, and 11 bases lay in between. The CDR3 totals 14 residues. For the CDR3, the DNA is TGCGCCAGCAGCCCGTGGGAAGAGAATGAAAAACTGTTTTTT. It specifies CASSPWEENEKLFF.

The chain is built from TRBV20-1 and TRBJ2-7; 9 bases agree with TRBD1. Germline V lookup: CDR1 DFQATT, CDR2 SNEGSKA (reference sequence). The CDR3 has 14 residues. V shed 4 bases, J shed 6 bases, and the junction held 10 bases outside the gene matches. Here the CDR3 reads CSAKTGGFRIEQYF. The DNA for the CDR3 is TGCAGTGCTAAAACAGGGGGCTTCCGAATCGAGCAGTACTTC.

The CDR3 DNA reads as TGTGCCAGCAGCCCAGGACTTTTCGATGAGCAGTTCTTC. It specifies CASSPGLFDEQFF. J is TRBJ2-1 and V is TRBV7-3; a weak D match, TRBD2 (5 bases). V was clipped by 5 bases and J by 8 bases, with 13 bases between them. The CDR3 contains 13 residues. Per the germline V gene, CDR1 is SGHTA and CDR2 is FQGTGA.

V gene TRBV4-2 combines with J gene TRBJ2-7; TRBD2 matches at 10 bases. Looked up from germline, CDR1 is LGHNA and CDR2 is YNFKEQ. J lost 3 bases, V lost 0 bases, and 2 bases had no gene match. The CDR3 covers 15 residues. The CDR3, as DNA: TGTGCCAGCAGCCAAGAGTCTAGCGGGGGCTACGAGCAGTACTTC. It specifies CASSQESSGGYEQYF.

The V and J genes are TRBV29-1 and TRBJ2-7; D is ambiguous. With 4 bases removed from V and 2 bases from J, the gap between germline ends came to 9 bases. Germline-derived CDR1 and CDR2 are SQVTM and ANQGSEA. This CDR3 region has 12 residues. CDR3 residues: CSVGNSPYEQYF. The CDR3 DNA reads as TGCAGCGTTGGCAACAGCCCCTACGAGCAGTACTTC.

V and J are TRBV6-5 and TRBJ1-1, with 9 bases identical to TRBD1. The V gene end was trimmed by 7 bases and the J gene end by 4 bases; junction bases not matched to a gene: 7. The CDR3 has 14 residues. From germline, CDR1 is MNHEY and CDR2 SVGAGI. The CDR3 DNA reads TGTGCCAGCAACCCTACAGGGGGCCTCACTGAAGCTTTCTTT. Its translation is CASNPTGGLTEAFF.

The sample holds one count of this clonotype. The rearrangement joins TRBV19 to TRBJ1-5; no definite D call. Germline CDR1 and CDR2: LNHDA and SQIVND (reference sequence). V was cut by 1 base and J by 0 bases, with 16 bases left in between. CDR3 length equals 18 residues. As DNA, the CDR3 is TGTGCCAGTAGTATAGCCTCAGGTGGGCAGAGTAGCAATCAGCCCCAGCATTTT. It specifies CASSIASGGQSSNQPQHF.

This clonotype was counted a few times. V is TRBV6-9 and J is TRBJ2-7; the D gene could be TRBD1 or TRBD2 (5 bases each). CDR3 length: 18 residues. Between the trimmed V and J ends, which lost 6 bases and 3 bases, there was a span of 27 bases. Germline-derived CDR1 and CDR2 are MNHGY and SVAAGI. The DNA of the CDR3 is TGTGCCAGCAGATCCATTTTCCCCCTCCGGGACGGAGACTACGAGCAGTACTTC. Residues: CASRSIFPLRDGDYEQYF.

This clonotype was found many times. The chain carries TRBV20-1 and TRBJ2-2, with TRBD2 identical over 10 bases. CDR3 length equals 15 residues. The germline CDR1 and CDR2 sequences are DFQATT and SNEGSKA (reference sequence). Unmatched junction bases numbered 1, after V lost 0 bases and J lost 3 bases. The CDR3: CSARDGTSDTGELFF. CDR3 DNA: TGCAGTGCTAGAGATGGGACTAGCGACACCGGGGAGCTGTTTTTT.